These T cell receptor beta chains were read from a single sample in a study of cytomegalovirus exposure and HLA in healthy donors. Sequencing used immunoSEQ multiplex PCR; TCRdb keeps in-frame clones, though not all of them. There are about 170,000 clones in the sample; over 75% occur only once, and 1% lies in the top ten. The sample taken for sequencing was PBMCs. The receptor source for this set is a woman aged 50 to 60 in good health and CMV-seropositive. CDR3s include the opening cysteine and the closing phenylalanine or tryptophan. A D gene is named only where the DNA matches it firmly. Expanded clones are given a class, and other clones once, few, many or no size at all.

cdr3_aa,cdr3_nt,v_call,j_call,d_call,clone_size
CASSPGVQANTGELFF,TGTGCCAGCTCACCAGGCGTACAGGCAAACACCGGGGAGCTGTTTTTT,TRBV18,TRBJ2-2,NA,NA
CASSQERGHPEAFF,TGCGCCAGCAGCCAAGAAAGGGGACATCCTGAAGCTTTCTTT,TRBV4-3,TRBJ1-1,NA,NA
CASSSWTWGPPGELFF,TGTGCCAGCAGTTCATGGACATGGGGGCCCCCCGGGGAGCTGTTTTTT,TRBV27,TRBJ2-2,NA,once
CASSQGPRNTGELFF,TGCGCCAGCAGCCAGGGCCCCAGAAACACCGGGGAGCTGTTTTTT,TRBV4-1,TRBJ2-2,NA,NA
CASSQEAGGPYSGNTIYF,TGTGCCAGCAGCCAAGAGGCAGGGGGTCCTTACTCTGGAAACACCATATATTTT,TRBV4-2,TRBJ1-3,TRBD1,once
CASHISGSKTGELFF,TGTGCCAGTCACATTAGCGGGAGTAAGACCGGGGAGCTGTTTTTT,TRBV28,TRBJ2-2,TRBD2,NA
CASSSRVWAQPQHF,TGTGCCAGCAGTTCCAGGGTGTGGGCTCAGCCCCAGCATTTT,TRBV27,TRBJ1-5,NA,NA
CASSMGQGQETQYF,TGCGCCAGCAGCATGGGACAGGGCCAAGAGACCCAGTACTTC,TRBV5-1,TRBJ2-5,TRBD1,NA
CASSLYLQTGTQDYEQYF,TGCGCCAGCAGCCTATACTTACAGACCGGGACACAGGACTACGAGCAGTACTTC,TRBV10-1,TRBJ2-7,NA,once
CASSYSKPSYEQYF,TGTGCCAGCAGTTATTCGAAGCCCTCCTACGAGCAGTACTTC,TRBV6-6,TRBJ2-7,NA,NA